The sequence of this TCR beta chain was determined in a study of response to subunit inactivated influenza vaccine. Many counts were recorded for this clonotype. The ends lost 6 bases at V and 2 bases at J; junction bases unmatched: 1. Germline V gene data show CDR1 as MNHNS and CDR2 as SASEGT. The CDR3 runs 13 residues. TCRdb re-called the RT-PCR reads through MiXCR, storing one row per CDR3 protein. The sample consists of approximately 490,000 distinct CDR3 sequences, under 8.5% of them appearing once. The sequence came from a man aged 50 to 69 who received an inactivated influenza vaccine. The sequencing used PBMCs from blood, collected about 24 months after vaccination. This chain connects TRBV6-1 to TRBJ2-4, with TRBD1 matching 7 bases. This chain's CDR3 is CASRGQSKNIQYF. CDR3 bases: TGTGCCAGCAGGGGACAGTCCAAAAACATTCAGTACTTC.